This TCR beta chain was documented in a study of blood T cell repertoires in COVID-19 (dated by TCRdb to 2020 to 2022). For the wider study: Samples covering the acute and convalescent phases of COVID-19 were provided by collaborators in the United States, Italy and Spain. The dataset comprised deeply sampled blood TCRbeta repertoires from subjects exposed to, actively infected with, or recovered from COVID-19. A de-identified subject ID, COVID-19 status, age in years and sex were almost always included in the sample metadata. The repertoires were released in a freely available public database intended as a resource for research on the immune response to SARS-CoV-2. The prospective study material was composed of cDNA or gDNA derived from T cells, B-cell-depleted T cells, or PBMCs. Samples came from the ongoing ImmuneRACE study (first 160 participants) plus 1,254 subjects from 6 global collaborators. Where available, HLA class I and class II types were obtained from metadata supplied by the sample provider rather than from assay-based typing. What the research found in general, with its limitations: The amount of clinical and demographic metadata varied by source and participant and was provided uncurated.

Regarding this clone: No cognate antigen has been identified for it. Per-base quality was not reported, and no clone a single base away is much larger than it.

A second Seattle source provided samples from volunteer blood donors who had recovered from COVID-19. Each collaborating institution followed its own protocols to collect whole blood in K2EDTA tubes. Collaborator samples were shipped for TCRbeta analysis as frozen whole blood, isolated PBMCs, or DNA extracted from either sample type. Taken from the germline V gene (reference sequence), the CDR1 and CDR2 loops are SEHNR and FQNEAQ. The junction carries 10 bases between V and J, which are trimmed by 1 base and 1 base respectively. The CDR3 holds 15 amino acids from the cysteine to the phenylalanine. Kept here is only the CDR3 DNA, which spans 45 bases and is read in frame from base 1. The immunoSEQ Assay, a bias-controlled multiplex PCR, was used to amplify TCRbeta CDR3 regions from genomic DNA. On the authors' methods: Within the assay, amplification of reference gene primers was used to estimate how many nucleated cells each sample contained. To quantify the absolute abundance of each unique TCRbeta CDR3 rearrangement, sequence reads were collapsed and filtered. For each sample, productive Simpson clonality was calculated by taking the square root of Simpson's diversity index across productive rearrangements. TCRdb provides this immuneACCESS table in a form limited to in-frame rearrangements. Some clones are lacking; in checked studies, under half of them reflect an unresolved V gene, and why the rest are absent is not known. V and J calls and clone size come straight from that table; D and trimming were deduced from the DNA. This sample comprises around 230,000 clones, approximately 80% of them detected only once. The ten largest make up around 2.5% of the sample.

The rearrangement joined TRBV7-9 to TRBJ1-2, with the D gene uncertain. The source is a man aged 35-49 years who had recovered from COVID-19. Sequenced input: peripheral blood. The sequence in DNA is TGTGCCAGCAGCTTAGACGGCGGGATTAACTATGGCTACACCTTC. The encoded protein is CASSLDGGINYGYTF.